The 12 T cell receptor beta chains presented below share a single source sample, sequenced in a study of cytomegalovirus exposure and HLA in healthy donors. Clones were read by immunoSEQ multiplex PCR, and TCRdb kept only the in-frame ones, dropping some. The repertoire has 150,000 to 200,000 clones, over 65% of them found once; the top ten carry roughly 7%. Sequenced input: PBMCs. The receptors originated from a man aged 18-30 years in good health and CMV-seropositive.

This sequence joins TRBV15 and TRBJ2-2; 7 bases match TRBD1. Germline V gene sequence: CDR1 LNHNV, CDR2 YYDKDF (reference sequence). With 6 bases clipped from V and 0 bases from J, the junction kept 4 bases outside the gene matches. The CDR3 extends over 15 amino acids. CDR3 nucleotide sequence: TGTGCCACCAGTCGACAGGGAGCGAACACCGGGGAGCTGTTTTTT. Translated: CATSRQGANTGELFF.

This clone was found a few times. The missing conserved phenylalanine or tryptophan at the end of this CDR3 makes a read error likely. The limits of the CDR3 on the DNA are not certain, so only TCRdb's listed CDR3 is given. This chain connects TRBV2 to TRBJ2-4; TRBD2 reflects the table's D call only, with no check against the DNA. Germline V CDR1 and CDR2: SNHLY, FYNNEI. The CDR3 spans 13 amino acids, including both terminal residues. CDR3: CASRTDSQGQGRV.

V and J are TRBV28 and TRBJ1-2, with TRBD1 matching over 8 bases. CDR1 MDHEN and CDR2 SYDVKM come from the germline V gene. CDR3 length equals 14 residues. J was trimmed by 7 bases and V by 6 bases; bases with no gene match: 10. The CDR3 DNA is TGTGCCAGCAGCCTCCCCCAGGGGGCGGGTGGCTACACCTTC. Translated, it gives CASSLPQGAGGYTF.

The chain recombines TRBV28 with TRBJ2-7; 7 bases align to TRBD1. Trimming cost V 6 bases and J 3 bases; bases outside gene matches: 5. CDR1 and CDR2 (germline): MDHEN, SYDVKM. This CDR3 region has 13 residues. The CDR3 reads CASRQDRNYEQYF. The CDR3 bases are TGTGCCAGCAGACAGGACAGGAACTACGAGCAGTACTTC.

V is TRBV5-1 and J is TRBJ2-7; TRBD2 matches at 10 bases. CDR3 size: 15 residues. Germline lookup yields CDR1 SGHRS and CDR2 YFSETQ. Unmatched junction bases numbered 12, after V lost 6 bases and J lost 6 bases. The CDR3 is CASTDRPSGRSEQYF. In DNA form, the CDR3 reads TGCGCCAGCACTGACCGCCCTAGCGGGAGAAGCGAGCAGTACTTC.

The chain couples TRBV7-9 to TRBJ2-1, with TRBD2 matching over 10 bases. This CDR3 comprises 15 residues. Trimming took 3 bases from V and 8 from J; bases not matched to a gene: 7. Germline V gene lookup returns CDR1 SEHNR and CDR2 FQNEAQ (reference sequence). CDR3 loop: CASSFIAGGEDEQFF. CDR3 sequence (DNA): TGTGCCAGCAGCTTTATAGCGGGAGGAGAAGATGAGCAGTTCTTC.

The chain uses TRBV4-2 and TRBJ1-1; 7 nucleotides agree with TRBD1. The trim removed 4 bases at V and 1 base at J, leaving 3 bases unmatched. CDR1 and CDR2 from the germline V gene are LGHNA and YNFKEQ. The CDR3 is 14 residues long. The DNA of the CDR3 is TGTGCCAGCAGCCCCGGGACAGAGAACACTGAAGCTTTCTTT. Translating it yields CASSPGTENTEAFF.

The rearrangement links TRBV5-8 to TRBJ2-3; 11 bases are a match to TRBD2. V was clipped by 0 bases and J by 2 bases; unmatched bases: 5. Looked up from germline, CDR1 is SGHTS and CDR2 is YDEGEE. The CDR3 spans 17 residues. CDR3 loop: CASSLGGTSGPTDTQYF. CDR3 coding DNA: TGTGCCAGCAGCTTGGGCGGGACTAGCGGACCCACAGATACGCAGTATTTT.

The chain employs TRBV15 and TRBJ2-1; perhaps TRBD1 as D (5 bases). Germline V gene data show CDR1 as LNHNV and CDR2 as YYDKDF (reference sequence). Trimming stripped 3 bases from V and 1 base from J, with 16 bases between. This CDR3 has 17 amino acids. CDR3 amino acids: CATSRDNGKTSYNEQFF. The CDR3 nucleotides read TGTGCCACCAGCAGGGACAATGGGAAGACATCCTACAATGAGCAGTTCTTC. Together with reference TRBV15 and TRBJ2-1, the CDR3 gives the full variable domain: DAMVIQNPRYQVTQFGKPVTLSCSQTLNHNVMYWYQQKSSQAPKLLFHYYDKDFNNEADTPDNFQSRRPNTSFCFLDIRSPGLGDTAMYLCATSRDNGKTSYNEQFFGPGTRLTVL.

This clone was observed once. V and J are TRBV28 and TRBJ1-2; maybe TRBD1 (5 bases). The length of the CDR3 is 17 residues. Germline loops: CDR1 MDHEN, CDR2 SYDVKM. The V gene lost 4 bases and the J gene lost 0 bases, with 18 bases spanning the gap. In DNA, the CDR3 is TGTGCCAGCAGTTACCCATTCGGGGGGATAGCTAACTATGGCTACACCTTC. Protein sequence: CASSYPFGGIANYGYTF.

The V call is TRBV6-5, the J call TRBJ2-7, with TRBD1 matching 10 bases. V lost 6 bases to trimming and J lost 3 bases; unmatched junction nucleotides: 5. Per germline, CDR1 MNHEY and CDR2 SVGAGI. The CDR3 is made up of 14 amino acids. CDR3 bases: TGTGCCAGCAGCGGGGACAGGGGACGCTACGAGCAGTACTTC. It translates to CASSGDRGRYEQYF.

This chain connects TRBV5-1 to TRBJ1-2; D is unresolved. V was trimmed by 4 bases and J by 1 base, leaving 8 bases between them. Germline-derived CDR1 and CDR2 are SGHRS and YFSETQ. The CDR3 is 13 residues long. CDR3 in amino acids: CASSRDNNYGYTF. CDR3 DNA: TGCGCCAGCAGCAGAGATAATAACTATGGCTACACCTTC.